The 7 T cell receptor beta chains reported below all come from one sample, sequenced in a study of CD8 T cells in Susac syndrome (dated by TCRdb to between 2019 and 2020). Libraries were prepared through the immunoSEQ multiplex PCR assay. RNA was extracted using the RNeasy kit, and roughly 0.5 to 1 ug of the RNA was reverse transcribed with random hexamers. Using fastp at Q25 and MiXCR, TCRdb reprocessed the public reads and kept productive beta chains. Rows with a matching CDR3 protein are joined into one entry that keeps the most common DNA and genes. The sample table records fewer than 350,000 distinct CDR3 sequences; around 90% of these occur just once. Roughly 0.064% of the sample belongs to the ten largest clones. The source material was CD4+ T cells from PBMCs. Receptor source: a human donor with multiple sclerosis.

The chain recombines TRBV2 with TRBJ2-3, with TRBD1 as a possible D gene (6 bases). The V gene lost 7 bases and the J gene lost 1 base, with 9 bases spanning the gap. Germline V lookup: CDR1 SNHLY, CDR2 FYNNEI. The CDR3 covers 13 residues. CDR3 sequence reads: CASKQGGTDTQYF. As DNA, the CDR3 is TGTGCCAGCAAACAGGGAGGCACAGATACGCAGTATTTT.

The V gene is TRBV5-1, the J gene TRBJ2-1; weak D call: TRBD2 (5 bases). Germline V gene data show CDR1 as SGHRS and CDR2 as YFSETQ. The CDR3 is 14 amino acids. The ends were cut back, 1 base at V and 4 bases at J, with 9 bases in the middle. CDR3 in DNA: TGCGCCAGCAGCTTGCCCCGGGGTTACAATGAGCAGTTCTTC. This translates into CASSLPRGYNEQFF.

Written as DNA, the CDR3 is TGTGCCAGCAGCCCACTACGCAGTGCCGGGGAGCTGTTTTTT. Encoded protein: CASSPLRSAGELFF. The chain employs TRBV5-4 and TRBJ2-2; D call uncertain. The CDR3 has 14 residues. Germline loops: CDR1 SGHNT, CDR2 YYREEE (reference sequence). V dropped 4 bases and J dropped 6 bases, with 13 bases sitting between them. The entire variable domain, with the rest obtained from reference TRBV5-4 and TRBJ2-2, is as follows: ETGVTQSPTHLIKTRGQQVTLRCSSQSGHNTVSWYQQALGQGPQFIFQYYREEENGRGNFPPRFSGLQFPNYSSELNVNALELDDSALYLCASSPLRSAGELFFGEGSRLTVL.

J is TRBJ2-1 and V is TRBV29-1, with a tentative D call TRBD1 (6 bases). The length of the CDR3 is 13 residues. V was shortened by 6 bases and J by 9 bases, with 18 bases between the two germline ends. CDR1 and CDR2 from the germline V gene are SQVTM and ANQGSEA. The CDR3 protein is CSVVPGALGEQFF. CDR3 DNA: TGCAGCGTCGTTCCAGGGGCCCTCGGTGAGCAGTTCTTC.

The rearrangement joins TRBV21-1 to TRBJ2-7; the table's D call, TRBD1, was not checked against the DNA. TRBV21-1 is labeled a pseudogene. The CDR3 is 12 amino acids. CDR3 nucleotides: TGTGCCAGCAGCGGACAGCCTTACGAGCAGTACTTC. Protein product: CASSGQPYEQYF.

The chain joins TRBV12-3 or TRBV12-4 to TRBJ2-2, with 10 bases that match TRBD1. This CDR3 region has 15 residues. Trimming at V came to 5 bases and at J to 5 bases, leaving 5 bases not matched to a gene. CDR3 loop: CASSTRTGGTGELFF. CDR3 nucleotide sequence: TGTGCCAGCAGTACGAGGACAGGGGGGACCGGGGAGCTGTTTTTT.

The rearrangement links TRBV7-2 to TRBJ2-3; TRBD1 aligns across 9 bases. This CDR3 is 14 amino acids long. Germline trimming cut 4 bases from V and 6 bases from J; bases unmatched to any gene: 5. Germline V gene sequence: CDR1 SGHTA, CDR2 FQGNSA. CDR3 loop: CASSSQGAVDTQYF. The CDR3 nucleotides are TGTGCCAGCAGCTCACAGGGGGCGGTTGATACGCAGTATTTT.